This T cell receptor (beta chain) is drawn from a study of neurological immune-mediated disorders. The study, taken as a whole, reports: Patients with HTLV-1-associated myelopathy showed the most TCR clonal expansion. Those with multiple sclerosis showed the least, falling below healthy controls.

The authors made cDNA by 5'RACE with 10-nucleotide random UMIs. MiXCR was run by TCRdb on the 5' RACE reads, yielding one entry per CDR3 protein. The table lists 70,000 to 90,000 distinct CDR3 sequences, 5% to 6% of them singletons. Specified time point: longitudinal time-point 2. The CDR3 spans 15 residues. Trimming removed 4 bases from V and 0 bases from J, with 10 bases in between. Per germline, CDR1 SGHRS and CDR2 YFSETQ. There are many counts of this clonotype. Its specificity is unknown. The sample consisted of PBMCs. The rearrangement links TRBV5-1 to TRBJ1-4; D is perhaps TRBD1 (5 bases). This sequence was found in a woman in her fifties or sixties with multiple sclerosis. CDR3 DNA: TGCGCCAGCAGCAGGACACAGGCAACTAATGAAAAACTGTTTTTT. Residues: CASSRTQATNEKLFF.